The present TCR beta chain was sequenced within a study of cytomegalovirus exposure and HLA in healthy donors. Study-wide background: The approximately 120 validation repertoires used the same platform as the 666 first-cohort repertoires, a later analysis reported.

Using immunoSEQ multiplex PCR, the repertoire was profiled, and TCRdb retains in-frame clones only, with some absent. The sample has fewer than 90,000 clones, approximately 95% seen once. With respect to this clone: Its antigen is undetermined.

Findings of the study overall: Among TCR beta chains, those listed as cytomegalovirus-associated numbered some 170. As confirmed in vitro, a few CMV-associated chains were specific for CMV antigens. There were some public TCRs occurring in many donors, but most TCR sequences were rare.

The CDR3 is 15 amino acids. Trimming pared 5 bases from V and 3 bases from J, leaving 15 bases between. Germline V lookup: CDR1 SGHRS, CDR2 YFSETQ. This clonotype originated in a woman younger than 35 in good health and CMV-seronegative. The rearrangement links TRBV5-1 to TRBJ1-5, with no clear D. The sample comprised PBMCs. The CDR3: CASRLDTMFNQPQHF. The CDR3 DNA reads TGCGCCAGCAGACTCGACACGATGTTCAATCAGCCCCAGCATTTT.